Each of the 26 T cell receptor beta chains below was sequenced from the same sample in a study of OX40 agonist ivuxolimab in advanced cancers. Some clones are missing from TCRdb's copy, which holds only in-frame ones; the method was immunoSEQ multiplex PCR. The table records 50,000 to 65,000 clones, around nine tenths of them present only once. Here the sequenced sample was CD4+ or CD8+ T cells sorted from blood, taken in a trial of the OX40 agonist ivuxolimab. The receptors originated from an adult with an advanced solid tumor such as melanoma, head and neck, liver or kidney cancer.

The rearrangement joins TRBV10-3 to TRBJ2-7, with D tentatively TRBD2 (5 bases). The germline CDR1 and CDR2 sequences are ENHRY and SYGVKD. This CDR3 comprises 12 residues. Trimming shortened V by 10 bases and J by 0 bases, and 10 bases separated the two germline ends. CDR3 coding DNA: TGTGCCACCACGGGAAGCTCCTACGAGCAGTACTTC. This codes for CATTGSSYEQYF.

This chain links TRBV6-5 with TRBJ2-1, with unresolved D. Trimming removed 5 bases from V and 7 bases from J, with 6 bases in between. CDR3 length: 11 amino acids. Germline loops: CDR1 MNHEY, CDR2 SVGAGI. DNA of the CDR3: TGTGCCAGCAGTAGAGCTAATGAGCAGTTCTTC. The encoded protein is CASSRANEQFF.

The gene calls are TRBV10-3 and TRBJ1-2; D gene unclear. CDR1 and CDR2 from the germline V gene are ENHRY and SYGVKD. V dropped 5 bases and J dropped 12 bases, with 22 bases sitting between them. The CDR3 spans 14 residues. CDR3 region: CAISSPGEGKGHTF. The CDR3 bases are TGTGCCATCAGTTCCCCCGGAGAGGGAAAAGGTCACACCTTC.

V and J are TRBV15 and TRBJ2-7, with a possible D match to TRBD2 (6 bases). Trimming took off 0 bases at V and 6 bases at J, with 15 bases between the two ends. The CDR3 is 15 amino acids. Germline CDR1 LNHNV, CDR2 YYDKDF (reference sequence). For the CDR3, the DNA is TGTGCCACCAGCAGAGAAAGGAGGGCCATCCGCGAGCAGTACTTC. Its protein is CATSRERRAIREQYF.

V is TRBV29-1 and J is TRBJ2-1; D tentatively fits TRBD1 or TRBD2 (6 bases each). This CDR3 comprises 12 residues. The V gene's germline CDR1 is SQVTM and CDR2 ANQGSEA. Trimming left V 6 bases short and J 8 bases short, with 14 bases between. CDR3 protein: CSVKTGAHEQFF. The CDR3 bases are TGCAGCGTCAAAACGGGGGCCCATGAGCAGTTCTTC.

The J gene is TRBJ1-5, the V gene TRBV19, with 7 positions matching TRBD1. Trimming took 3 bases from V and 2 from J; bases not matched to a gene: 7. In germline, CDR1 is LNHDA, CDR2 SQIVND (reference sequence). The CDR3 spans 16 residues. CDR3 sequence (DNA): TGTGCCAGTAGTATCCAGACAGGGTGGGGCAATCAGCCCCAGCATTTT. Its protein is CASSIQTGWGNQPQHF.

V usage is TRBV5-1 and J usage is TRBJ1-3; D is ambiguous. V shed 1 base and J shed 0 bases, with 8 bases lying between them. This CDR3 spans 15 amino acids. Germline assignment: CDR1 SGHRS and CDR2 YFSETQ. CDR3 residues: CASSLIGNSGNTIYF. The CDR3 nucleotides read TGCGCCAGCAGCTTGATAGGGAACTCTGGAAACACCATATATTTT.

This chain joins TRBV10-1 and TRBJ2-7; a weak D match, TRBD1 (5 bases). CDR1 is WNHNN, CDR2 SYGVQD, per germline (reference sequence). There are 15 residues in the CDR3. V lost 8 bases, J lost 5 bases, and 22 bases lay in between. In DNA, the CDR3 is TGCGCCAGCCGCCGGCGGACACACCGTCAGAACGAGCAGTACTTC. Its translation: CASRRRTHRQNEQYF.

The CDR3, as DNA: TGTGCCAGCAGCTCCCAGGGTCGGGGGGCCAACGTCCTGACTTTC. Protein: CASSSQGRGANVLTF. The genes are TRBV5-4 and TRBJ2-6; D is perhaps TRBD1 (5 bases). Germline lookup yields CDR1 SGHNT and CDR2 YYREEE (reference sequence). V lost 3 bases, J lost 4 bases, and 11 bases lay in between. This CDR3 comprises 15 residues. The variable domain in full, completed from reference TRBV5-4 and TRBJ2-6, reads ETGVTQSPTHLIKTRGQQVTLRCSSQSGHNTVSWYQQALGQGPQFIFQYYREEENGRGNFPPRFSGLQFPNYSSELNVNALELDDSALYLCASSSQGRGANVLTFGAGSRLTVL.

The gene calls are TRBV7-3 and TRBJ2-1; a weak D match, TRBD1 (5 bases). Germline values: CDR1 SGHTA, CDR2 FQGTGA. The CDR3 runs 13 residues. V was pared by 0 bases and J by 9 bases, with 9 bases between. CDR3 in DNA: TGTGCCAGCAGCTTAACGCAGGGAACTGAGCAGTTCTTC. Residues: CASSLTQGTEQFF.

This clone was seen only a few times. V usage is TRBV30 and J usage is TRBJ1-1; D remains unclear. The CDR3 is 12 amino acids. The ends were cut back, 5 bases at V and 4 bases at J, with 11 bases in the middle. Germline values: CDR1 GTSNPN, CDR2 SVGIG (reference sequence). Written as DNA, the CDR3 is TGTGCCTGGGACTCCCTCGGCACTGAAGCTTTCTTT. Its translation is CAWDSLGTEAFF.

This chain connects TRBV15 to TRBJ1-2; 7 bases line up with TRBD1. Germline loops: CDR1 LNHNV, CDR2 YYDKDF (reference sequence). The CDR3 extends over 16 amino acids. The J segment lost 2 bases and the V segment lost 2 bases, leaving 8 bases of the junction unmatched. The CDR3 here is CATSRSGRGPNYGYTF. CDR3 DNA sequence: TGTGCCACCAGCAGATCAGGGAGGGGGCCCAACTATGGCTACACCTTC.

This clone is a singleton in its sample. The V gene is TRBV27, the J gene TRBJ2-7, with a tentative D call TRBD2 (6 bases). Germline assignment: CDR1 MNHEY and CDR2 SMNVEV (reference sequence). There are 15 residues in the CDR3. The V end was cut by 2 bases, the J end by 5 bases, with 16 bases between. CDR3: CASSLKAGRANEQYF. The CDR3 DNA is TGTGCCAGCAGTTTAAAAGCGGGCAGGGCCAACGAGCAGTACTTC.

The chain uses TRBV19 and TRBJ2-1, with 11 bases lining up with TRBD2. Germline V lookup: CDR1 LNHDA, CDR2 SQIVND (reference sequence). The J segment lost 6 bases and the V segment lost 5 bases, leaving 3 bases of the junction unmatched. The CDR3 is 14 amino acids. DNA of the CDR3: TGTGCCAGTAGTGACACTAGCGGGAGCAATGAGCAGTTCTTC. Protein product: CASSDTSGSNEQFF.

J is TRBJ1-2 and V is TRBV6-5, with a possible D match to TRBD1 (5 bases). The V gene lost 6 bases and the J gene lost 4 bases, with 12 bases spanning the gap. CDR1 MNHEY and CDR2 SVGAGI come from the germline V gene. The CDR3 covers 13 residues. CDR3: CASRFQGPYGYTF. CDR3 sequence (DNA): TGTGCCAGCAGATTCCAGGGCCCCTATGGCTACACCTTC.

The V and J genes are TRBV10-2 and TRBJ2-1, with D possibly TRBD2 on 6 matching bases. V lost 2 bases and J 11 bases, leaving 10 bases between the germline ends. Germline V lookup: CDR1 WSHSY, CDR2 SAAADI. The CDR3 runs 12 residues. The CDR3 DNA is TGCGCCAGCAGTGAGCCTAGGACTAAGCAGTTCTTC. Translating gives CASSEPRTKQFF.

In its sample, this clone was seen a few times. The CDR3 DNA reads TGTGCCAGCACTCCGCGAGAGGAGGGGGTATATGGCTACACCTTC. It encodes CASTPREEGVYGYTF. V usage is TRBV6-1 and J usage is TRBJ1-2, with D possibly matching TRBD1 (6 bases). The CDR3 sequence is 15 residues long. CDR1 MNHNS and CDR2 SASEGT come from the germline V gene. V dropped 7 bases and J dropped 5 bases, with 20 bases sitting between them.

This rearrangement joins TRBV5-1 to TRBJ1-2; perhaps TRBD1 as D (5 bases). This CDR3 contains 13 residues. Trimming took off 5 bases at V and 4 bases at J, with 12 bases between the two ends. The V gene's germline CDR1 is SGHRS and CDR2 YFSETQ. CDR3 sequence (DNA): TGCGCCAGCAGTCCCGTCGGGGCCTATGGCTACACCTTC. Translating it yields CASSPVGAYGYTF.

The chain is built from TRBV27 and TRBJ1-1, with unresolved D. Germline loops: CDR1 MNHEY, CDR2 SMNVEV (reference sequence). Between the trimmed V and J ends, which lost 8 bases and 1 base, there was a span of 14 bases. CDR3 length equals 14 residues. The CDR3 region has the DNA TGTGCCAGCCATGGCAGGCCCTCGAACACTGAAGCTTTCTTT. Encoded protein: CASHGRPSNTEAFF.

This chain uses TRBV7-9 with TRBJ1-1; tentative D call: TRBD1 (5 bases). In germline, CDR1 is SEHNR, CDR2 FQNEAQ (reference sequence). This CDR3 is built from 13 residues. The V end lost 5 bases, the J end lost 0 bases, and 7 bases lay between the germline ends. CDR3: CASSQDMNTEAFF. The CDR3, as DNA: TGTGCCAGCAGCCAGGACATGAACACTGAAGCTTTCTTT.

The V and J genes are TRBV10-3 and TRBJ2-3; TRBD2 matches 9 bases. The CDR3 length is 16 residues. V was pared by 7 bases and J by 2 bases, with 10 bases of the junction left unmatched. The germline V gene has CDR1 ENHRY and CDR2 SYGVKD. In DNA, the CDR3 is TGTGCCATCAATCCTAGAGCGGGGGGTGACACAGATACGCAGTATTTT. Translated: CAINPRAGGDTDTQYF.

The chain couples TRBV7-9 to TRBJ1-2; 9 bases match TRBD1. With 0 bases clipped from V and 5 bases from J, the junction kept 4 bases outside the gene matches. Germline CDR1 reads SEHNR; CDR2 reads FQNEAQ (reference sequence). This CDR3 is built from 15 residues. The CDR3 here is CASSLAGTGRYGYTF. The CDR3 DNA reads TGTGCCAGCAGCTTAGCCGGGACAGGGAGGTATGGCTACACCTTC.

A few counts support this clone. The genes are TRBV25-1 and TRBJ2-1, with TRBD2 matching over 7 bases. The CDR3 consists of 10 residues. V shed 8 bases and J 13 bases; nucleotides not matched to a gene: 5. Germline loops: CDR1 MGHDK, CDR2 SYGVNS. The CDR3 coding sequence is TGTGCCAGCGGGGGACTATCTCAGTTCTTC. Translation gives CASGGLSQFF.

The rearrangement links TRBV7-8 to TRBJ1-5; D not resolved. Germline CDR1 and CDR2: SGHVS and FQNEAQ. CDR3 length: 16 residues. V was trimmed by 7 bases and J by 2 bases, leaving 18 bases between them. CDR3 loop: CASTLGQVTRNQPQHF. In nucleotides, the CDR3 is TGTGCCAGCACCCTTGGGCAGGTAACGCGCAATCAGCCCCAGCATTTT.

In this sample, this clone turned up a few times. The V gene is TRBV28, the J gene TRBJ1-2; the match to TRBD1 covers 11 bases. The CDR3 extends over 16 amino acids. Unmatched junction bases numbered 8, after V lost 4 bases and J lost 4 bases. Germline V gives CDR1 MDHEN, CDR2 SYDVKM. The CDR3 here is CASSYQPGTGGYGYTF. CDR3 sequence (DNA): TGTGCCAGCAGTTATCAACCCGGGACAGGGGGCTATGGCTACACCTTC.

This chain links TRBV10-2 with TRBJ2-7, with unresolved D. Trimming left V 3 bases short and J 5 bases short, with 2 bases between. Germline CDR1 is WSHSY and CDR2 is SAAADI. This CDR3 has 10 residues. CDR3 amino acids: CASSDDEQYF. In nucleotides, the CDR3 is TGCGCCAGCAGTGACGACGAGCAGTACTTC.